These 24 T cell receptor beta chains originate from one sample sequenced in a study of blood T cells in healthy people across ages. With a J-beta primer mix and a sample-barcoded 5' primer, a second PCR ran about 7 to 12 cycles. TCRdb reprocessed the 5' RACE reads via MiXCR and lists one record per CDR3 protein. The repertoire holds 600,000 or so distinct CDR3 sequences, with approximately 30% as singletons. Sequenced sample: blood. The receptors originated from an elderly woman in good health.

This clonotype was counted many times. V gene TRBV2 combines with J gene TRBJ2-3, with 8 bases fitting TRBD2. With V trimmed by 7 bases and J by 7 bases, 16 bases remained unmatched. Germline values: CDR1 SNHLY, CDR2 FYNNEI. The CDR3 spans 16 residues. The CDR3 region is CASKATSGYPKNTQYF. The CDR3 DNA follows: TGTGCCAGCAAAGCCACTAGCGGATACCCCAAAAATACGCAGTATTTT.

This clonotype was picked up many times. This CDR3 reads CASSSSTFNYGYTF. DNA of the CDR3: TGTGCCAGCAGTTCCTCGACATTTAACTATGGCTACACCTTC. The chain employs TRBV28 and TRBJ1-2; the D is unclear. The V gene's germline CDR1 is MDHEN and CDR2 SYDVKM. The CDR3 consists of 14 residues. The V end lost 4 bases, the J end lost 1 base, and 10 bases lay between the germline ends.

This clonotype was counted at least ten times. The chain joins TRBV29-1 to TRBJ2-1; the D is unclear. Trimming took 3 bases from V and 4 from J, leaving 16 bases between them. Germline CDR1 and CDR2: SQVTM and ANQGSEA. There are 15 residues in the CDR3. CDR3 protein: CSVDSVPNQYNEQFF. CDR3 in DNA: TGCAGCGTTGATTCGGTCCCGAACCAATACAATGAGCAGTTCTTC.

Of note for this clonotype: A clone one base away is much larger, so this may be a read error. V usage is TRBV7-8 and J usage is TRBJ2-5, with 9 nucleotides matching TRBD2. There are 14 residues in the CDR3. The J segment lost 3 bases and the V segment lost 1 base, leaving 0 bases of the junction unmatched. Germline V gene lookup returns CDR1 SGHVS and CDR2 FQNEAQ. The CDR3 nucleotides are TGTGCCAGCAGCTTAGGGACTAGCGAAGAGACCCAGTACTTC. As protein: CASSLGTSEETQYF.

This clonotype showed up many times. The chain recombines TRBV7-9 with TRBJ2-3, with 8 bases identical to TRBD2. Germline CDR1 and CDR2: SEHNR and FQNEAQ (reference sequence). After removal of 6 bases from V and 4 bases from J, the junction contained 12 bases not matched to a gene. This CDR3 has 16 amino acids. The CDR3 here is CASSPPGTRQADTQYF. In DNA, the CDR3 is TGTGCCAGCAGTCCCCCCGGGACTAGACAAGCAGATACGCAGTATTTT.

Ten or more counts support this clonotype. The chain is built from TRBV12-3 or TRBV12-4 and TRBJ2-7; D possibly corresponds to TRBD2 (6 bases). This CDR3 spans 13 amino acids. The V end was cut by 1 base, the J end by 5 bases, with 9 bases between. The DNA of the CDR3 is TGTGCCAGCAGTTTAGTCGCGGGGCACGAGCAGTACTTC. Its protein is CASSLVAGHEQYF.

The chain joins TRBV5-5 to TRBJ1-1; D is unresolved. The CDR3 totals 14 residues. In germline, CDR1 is SGHKS, CDR2 YYEKEE (reference sequence). Trimming left V 6 bases short and J 1 base short, with 13 bases between. The CDR3 DNA sequence: TGTGCCAGCAACCTAGGACGGCAGAACACTGAAGCTTTCTTT. Its protein is CASNLGRQNTEAFF.

Points on this clonotype: This clone may be a read error of a much larger clone one base away. The J gene is TRBJ1-2, the V gene TRBV6-2 or TRBV6-3, with D tentatively TRBD1 (6 bases). CDR1 is MNHEY and CDR2 is SVGEGT in the germline V gene. This CDR3 has 16 amino acids. The V end lost 6 bases, the J end lost 10 bases, and 27 bases lay between the germline ends. The CDR3 nucleotides read TGTGCCAGCAGACCAGAGGACAGAGTTCTCTTACGTGACTACACCTTC. It codes for CASRPEDRVLLRDYTF.

In regard to this clonotype: The junction shows a germline mismatch at one end, possibly a read error. The genes are TRBV7-6 and TRBJ2-5; 10 bases fit TRBD1. CDR1 SGHVS and CDR2 FNYEAQ come from the germline V gene. CDR3 length: 16 amino acids. The CDR3 DNA follows: TGTGTCAGCAGCTTTGGGGACAGGGGAGCCCAAGAGACCCAGTACTTC. Its translation is CVSSFGDRGAQETQYF.

Remarks on this clonotype: This clone may be a read error of a much larger clone one base away. The chain couples TRBV2 to TRBJ2-3; D ambiguous. The CDR3 contains 13 residues. CDR1 is SNHLY, CDR2 FYNNEI, per germline. The CDR3: CASGYMSTDTRYF. CDR3 nucleotides: TGTGCCAGCGGGTACATGTCCACAGATACGCGGTATTTT. The complete variable domain, with remaining parts taken from reference TRBV2 and TRBJ2-3, reads EPEVTQTPSHQVTQMGQEVILRCVPISNHLYFYWYRQILGQKVEFLVSFYNNEISEKSEIFDDQFSVERPDGSNFTLKIRSTKLEDSAMYFCASGYMSTDTRYFGPGTRLTVL.

The V and J genes are TRBV24-1 and TRBJ2-3; weak D call: TRBD2 (6 bases). From germline, CDR1 is KGHDR and CDR2 SFDVKD. The V and J ends lost 3 bases and 2 bases respectively, with 11 bases between them. The CDR3 is 15 residues long. The CDR3 nucleotides read TGTGCCACCAGTGATCCTAGCGCGTCCACAGATACGCAGTATTTT. Translating gives CATSDPSASTDTQYF.

This clonotype was found a few times. The chain has TRBV5-6 and TRBJ2-2, with TRBD1 identical over 9 bases. V trimming: 5 bases; J trimming: 4 bases; junction bases outside the gene matches: 3. From germline, CDR1 is SGHDT and CDR2 YYEEEE. This CDR3 is 14 amino acids long. Here the CDR3 DNA reads TGTGCCAGCAGAAGGGACAGGGTCACCGGGGAGCTGTTTTTT. This encodes CASRRDRVTGELFF. Variable domain in full (rest from reference TRBV5-6 and TRBJ2-2): DAGVTQSPTHLIKTRGQQVTLRCSPKSGHDTVSWYQQALGQGPQFIFQYYEEEERQRGNFPDRFSGHQFPNYSSELNVNALLLGDSALYLCASRRDRVTGELFFGEGSRLTVL.

Many counts were recorded for this clonotype. The V gene is TRBV6-5, the J gene TRBJ1-5, with D possibly TRBD1 on 6 matching bases. The V end was cut by 1 base, the J end by 3 bases, with 10 bases between. Germline lookup yields CDR1 MNHEY and CDR2 SVGAGI. The CDR3 consists of 15 residues. The CDR3 sequence: CASSYFGGPNQPQHF. The CDR3 DNA reads as TGTGCCAGCAGTTACTTTGGGGGGCCCAATCAGCCCCAGCATTTT.

The rearrangement uses TRBV11-2 and TRBJ2-3; 8 bases are a match to TRBD2. After removal of 7 bases from V and 4 bases from J, the junction contained 7 bases not matched to a gene. Germline CDR1 reads SGHAT; CDR2 reads FQNNGV. The CDR3 is 14 amino acids. The CDR3 here is CASNPGLVPDTQYF. DNA of the CDR3: TGTGCCAGCAACCCGGGACTAGTGCCAGATACGCAGTATTTT.

Comments on this clonotype: This clone may be a read error of a much larger clone one base away. V is TRBV18 and J is TRBJ1-2, with D tentatively TRBD1 (5 bases). CDR1 KGHSH and CDR2 LQKENI come from the germline V gene. This CDR3 is built from 14 residues. CDR3 residues: CASSQRGDGYDYTF. CDR3 bases: TGTGCCAGCTCACAAAGGGGAGATGGCTATGACTACACCTTC.

This rearrangement joins TRBV6-2 or TRBV6-3 to TRBJ2-3, with D tentatively TRBD1 or TRBD2 (5 bases each). With 0 bases removed from V and 1 base from J, the gap between germline ends came to 11 bases. Germline loops: CDR1 MNHEY, CDR2 SVGEGT. This CDR3 is built from 16 residues. The CDR3: CASSYSRGRGTDTQYF. DNA for the CDR3: TGTGCCAGCAGTTACTCGAGGGGTAGGGGCACAGATACGCAGTATTTT.

Note on this clonotype: Given a much more abundant clone one base away, this may be a read error. The CDR3 is CASSLGGRAPTYEQYF. CDR3 sequence (DNA): TGTGCCAGCAGCTTGGGGGGCAGGGCCCCAACCTACGAGCAGTACTTC. This rearrangement joins TRBV5-4 to TRBJ2-7; a possible D gene is TRBD1 (5 bases). Trimming removed 0 bases at V and 2 bases at J, with 15 bases between. The length of the CDR3 is 16 residues. The germline V gene encodes CDR1 SGHNT and CDR2 YYREEE (reference sequence).

This clonotype was observed a handful of times. V gene TRBV20-1 combines with J gene TRBJ1-5; tentatively, D is TRBD1 (5 bases). This CDR3 has 14 residues. Germline CDR1 and CDR2: DFQATT and SNEGSKA (reference sequence). The V and J ends lost 2 bases and 0 bases respectively, with 8 bases between them. The CDR3 sequence: CSARWGGSNQPQHF. The DNA for the CDR3 is TGCAGTGCTAGATGGGGGGGTAGCAATCAGCCCCAGCATTTT.

This clonotype was seen a handful of times. The J gene is TRBJ1-2, the V gene TRBV7-2; TRBD1 aligns across 8 bases. Trimming took 2 bases from V and 5 from J; bases not matched to a gene: 7. Germline V CDR1 and CDR2: SGHTA, FQGNSA. This CDR3 contains 15 residues. CDR3 in amino acids: CASSLYAGGGYGYTF. The CDR3 DNA reads TGTGCCAGCAGCTTATATGCAGGGGGCGGATATGGCTACACCTTC.

The table lists this clonotype with many counts. The chain combines TRBV7-9 with TRBJ1-2; TRBD1 aligns across 7 bases. This CDR3 spans 16 amino acids. V gave up 0 bases and J gave up 6 bases; unmatched junction bases: 10. The germline gives CDR1 SEHNR, CDR2 FQNEAQ (reference sequence). The CDR3 here is CASSLATNRGQDGYTF. CDR3 DNA sequence: TGTGCCAGCAGCTTAGCGACCAACAGGGGTCAGGATGGCTACACCTTC.

This clonotype was seen many times. V usage is TRBV20-1 and J usage is TRBJ2-7; TRBD1 or TRBD2 may be the D gene (5 bases each). V dropped 5 bases and J dropped 4 bases, with 18 bases sitting between them. Germline CDR1 DFQATT, CDR2 SNEGSKA (reference sequence). This CDR3 is 14 amino acids long. CDR3 region: CSAEARDGTYEQYF. The CDR3 DNA follows: TGCAGTGCTGAGGCGAGGGACGGAACTTACGAGCAGTACTTC.

The sample holds many counts of this clonotype. The chain couples TRBV28 to TRBJ2-1; 11 bases are a match to TRBD2. V trimming: 4 bases; J trimming: 7 bases; junction bases outside the gene matches: 9. Germline loops: CDR1 MDHEN, CDR2 SYDVKM. CDR3 length equals 16 residues. The CDR3 region is CASSSAGTSGSNEQFF. The CDR3 nucleotides read TGTGCCAGCAGTTCGGCCGGGACTAGCGGCTCAAATGAGCAGTTCTTC.

This clonotype has more than one count but fewer than ten. This chain joins TRBV20-1 and TRBJ1-2, with 10 positions matching TRBD1. The CDR3 loop spans 12 amino acids. CDR1 and CDR2 (germline): DFQATT, SNEGSKA (reference sequence). CDR3 nucleotide sequence: TGCAGGGCCCGACAGGGGGCAAAAGGCTACACCTTC. Protein: CRARQGAKGYTF.

At least ten counts were recorded for this clonotype. The chain joins TRBV28 to TRBJ2-4; 10 positions match TRBD1. J was trimmed by 1 base and V by 5 bases; bases with no gene match: 5. The CDR3 length is 16 residues. Germline CDR1 reads MDHEN; CDR2 reads SYDVKM. The chain's CDR3 is CASSLQGQGAKNIQYF. CDR3 nucleotides: TGTGCCAGCAGTCTCCAGGGACAGGGGGCCAAAAACATTCAGTACTTC. Full variable domain (missing parts from reference TRBV28 and TRBJ2-4): DVKVTQSSRYLVKRTGEKVFLECVQDMDHENMFWYRQDPGLGLRLIYFSYDVKMKEKGDIPEGYSVSREKKERFSLILESASTNQTSMYLCASSLQGQGAKNIQYFGAGTRLSVL.